These 3 T cell receptor beta chains were sequenced from one sample in a study of post-analysis software for immune sequencing data. Study results and caveats: Elevated frequency relative to controls characterized four or five TRBV segments in patients, TRBV5-6, TRBV5-1 and TRBV20-1 among them.

For these TCRs, the target antigens are not known. cDNA libraries of TCR beta carried unique molecular identifiers. TCRdb re-called the PCR reads with MiXCR, one entry per CDR3 protein. This sample has hundreds of thousands of distinct CDR3 sequences, with roughly 27% found just once. Material for sequencing was blood. The source of these receptors is a girl aged 5-17 years with multiple sclerosis.

The table lists this clonotype with a few counts. The chain combines TRBV6-1 with TRBJ2-1; 7 bases match TRBD2. Germline assignment: CDR1 MNHNS and CDR2 SASEGT. There are 17 residues in the CDR3. V shed 5 bases and J 3 bases; nucleotides not matched to a gene: 13. In DNA, the CDR3 is TGTGCCAGCAGTCCAGAACCGCGGGAGCACCACTACAATGAGCAGTTCTTC. As protein: CASSPEPREHHYNEQFF.

The chain joins TRBV20-1 to TRBJ2-1, with D possibly TRBD2 on 6 matching bases. The V gene's germline CDR1 is DFQATT and CDR2 SNEGSKA (reference sequence). V was cut by 3 bases and J by 10 bases, with 25 bases left in between. The CDR3 runs 16 residues. The CDR3 spells CSARGGLVAQFGEQFF. CDR3 bases: TGCAGTGCTAGGGGGGGTCTAGTAGCCCAATTTGGGGAGCAGTTCTTC.

The rearrangement uses TRBV4-3 and TRBJ2-1; 7 positions agree with TRBD2. V gave up 4 bases and J gave up 10 bases; unmatched junction bases: 16. The germline gives CDR1 LGHNA, CDR2 YSLEER. The CDR3 sequence is 16 residues long. The CDR3 bases are TGCGCCAGCAGCCGAGGACTAGAGGGAGATAATGCAGAGCAGTTCTTC. It specifies CASSRGLEGDNAEQFF.